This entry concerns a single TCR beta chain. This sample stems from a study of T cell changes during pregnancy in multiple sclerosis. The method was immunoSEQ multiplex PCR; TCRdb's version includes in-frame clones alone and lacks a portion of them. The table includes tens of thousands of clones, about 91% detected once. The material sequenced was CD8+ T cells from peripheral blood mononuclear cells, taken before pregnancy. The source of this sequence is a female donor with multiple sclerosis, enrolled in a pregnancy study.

CDR3 in amino acids: CASSYRLAGTDTQYF. In nucleotides, the CDR3 is TGTGCCAGCAGTTACCGACTAGCTGGGACAGATACGCAGTATTTT. This sequence joins TRBV6-5 and TRBJ2-3; 7 nucleotides align to TRBD2. Per germline, CDR1 MNHEY and CDR2 SVGAGI. The V gene end was trimmed by 2 bases and the J gene end by 3 bases; junction bases not matched to a gene: 5. The CDR3 is 15 residues long.